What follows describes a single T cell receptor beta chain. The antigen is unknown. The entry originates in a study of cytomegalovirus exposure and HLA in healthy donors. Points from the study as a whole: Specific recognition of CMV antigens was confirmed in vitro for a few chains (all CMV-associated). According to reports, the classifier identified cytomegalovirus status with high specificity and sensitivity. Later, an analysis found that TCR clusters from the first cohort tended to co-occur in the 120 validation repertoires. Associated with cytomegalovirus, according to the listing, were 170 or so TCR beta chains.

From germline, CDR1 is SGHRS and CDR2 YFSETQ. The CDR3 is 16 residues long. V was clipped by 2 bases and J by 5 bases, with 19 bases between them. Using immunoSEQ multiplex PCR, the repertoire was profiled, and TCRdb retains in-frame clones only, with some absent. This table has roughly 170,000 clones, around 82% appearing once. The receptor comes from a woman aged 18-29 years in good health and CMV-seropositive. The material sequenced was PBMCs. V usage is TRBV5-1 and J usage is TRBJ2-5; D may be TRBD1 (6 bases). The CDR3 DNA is TGCGCCAGCAGCTTTCACGAACAGGGTGATCGGGAGACCCAGTACTTC. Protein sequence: CASSFHEQGDRETQYF. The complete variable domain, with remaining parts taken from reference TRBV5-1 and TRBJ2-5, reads KAGVTQTPRYLIKTRGQQVTLSCSPISGHRSVSWYQQTPGQGLQFLFEYFSETQRNKGNFPGRFSGRQFSNSRSEMNVSTLELGDSALYLCASSFHEQGDRETQYFGPGTRLLVL.